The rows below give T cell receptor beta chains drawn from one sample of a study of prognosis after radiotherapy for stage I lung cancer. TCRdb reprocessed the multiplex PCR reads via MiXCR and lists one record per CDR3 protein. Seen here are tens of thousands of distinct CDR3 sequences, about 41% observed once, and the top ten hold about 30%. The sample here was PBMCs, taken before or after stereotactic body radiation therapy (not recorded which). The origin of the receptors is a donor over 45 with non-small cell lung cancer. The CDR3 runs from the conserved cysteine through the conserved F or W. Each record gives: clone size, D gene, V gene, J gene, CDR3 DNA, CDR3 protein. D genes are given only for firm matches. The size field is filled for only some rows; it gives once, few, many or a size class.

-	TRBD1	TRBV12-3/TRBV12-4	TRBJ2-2	TGTGCCAGCAGTTCGGGACAGACCACCGGGGAGCTGTTTTTT	CASSSGQTTGELFF
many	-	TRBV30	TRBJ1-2	TGTGCCTTTTTACGGGGGGCCACTAACTATGGCTACACCTTC	CAFLRGATNYGYTF
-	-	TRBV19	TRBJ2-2	TGTGCCAGTAGTTACGTATACCCCGGGGAGCTGTTTTTT	CASSYVYPGELFF
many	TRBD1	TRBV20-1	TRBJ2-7	TGCAGTGCTACCCCCGGGACAGGGGGCTCCTACGAGCAGTACTTC	CSATPGTGGSYEQYF
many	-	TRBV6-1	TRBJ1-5	TGTGCCAGCAGTGAAGCGGGGCAGTACCGAGCCCAGCATTTT	CASSEAGQYRAQHF
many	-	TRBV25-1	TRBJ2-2	TGTGCCAGCAGGGGAGAGGGAACCGGGGAGCTGTTTTTT	CASRGEGTGELFF
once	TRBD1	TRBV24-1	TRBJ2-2	TGTGCCAGCAGTGAACAGGGGGCGAGCACCGGGGAGCTGTTTTTT	CASSEQGASTGELFF
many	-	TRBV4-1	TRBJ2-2	TGCGCCAGCAGCCAAGATGTGGAGGGGAGTGGGGAGCTGTTTTTT	CASSQDVEGSGELFF
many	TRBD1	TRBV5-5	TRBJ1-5	TGTGCCAGCAGTCACGGACAGGGAGTTTATAGCAATCAGCCCCAGCATTTT	CASSHGQGVYSNQPQHF
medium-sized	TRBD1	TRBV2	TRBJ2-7	TGTGCCAGCACCCCGGGACAGGGGAGTCAAGAGCAGTACTTC	CASTPGQGSQEQYF
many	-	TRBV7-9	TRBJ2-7	TGTGCCAGCAGTAGACAGAACTACGAGCAGTACTTC	CASSRQNYEQYF
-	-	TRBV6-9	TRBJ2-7	TGTGCCAGCAGTTACTCCCGGGAGGGGGCTGTTTTCACGGTGGAGCAGTACTTC	CASSYSREGAVFTVEQYF
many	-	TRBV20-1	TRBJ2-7	TGCAGTGCCGTGGACTCATACGAGCAGTACTTC	CSAVDSYEQYF
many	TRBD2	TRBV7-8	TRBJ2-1	TGTGCCAGCAGTGGGACTAGCGGTTACAATGAGCAGTTCTTC	CASSGTSGYNEQFF
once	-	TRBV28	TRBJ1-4	TGTGCCAGCAGTGACTGGGGGGTTACGCATGAAAAACTGTTTTTT	CASSDWGVTHEKLFF
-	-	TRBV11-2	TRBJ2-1	TGTGCCAGCAGCCCCGCGGGGTCCTACAATGAGCAGTTCTTC	CASSPAGSYNEQFF